This TCR beta chain was found in a study of blood T cell repertoires in COVID-19. Study details: Samples of COVID-19 (acute and convalescent) were obtained from the United States, Italy and Spain. The analysed material was cDNA or gDNA that came from T cells, B-cell-depleted T cells, or PBMCs.

Source study methods: Amplified reference gene primers provided the basis for estimating nucleated cell counts. Here immunoSEQ multiplex PCR was the method, and the copy in TCRdb shows in-frame clones only, minus some. V, J and clone size derive from that table, while D and trimming were established from the DNA sequence. The repertoire holds fewer than 300,000 clones, with approximately 84% as singletons. The germline gives CDR1 MDHEN, CDR2 SYDVKM. The CDR3 covers 16 residues. Trimming removed 6 bases at V and 3 bases at J, with 21 bases between. The sequenced sample consisted of peripheral blood. This sequence originates from a human donor in a cohort sampled during active COVID-19. The chain employs TRBV28 and TRBJ2-7; D may be TRBD1 (6 bases). This chain's CDR3 is CASSRLRDTEHYEQYF. The CDR3, as DNA: TGTGCCAGCAGCAGACTCCGGGACACCGAGCACTACGAGCAGTACTTC.